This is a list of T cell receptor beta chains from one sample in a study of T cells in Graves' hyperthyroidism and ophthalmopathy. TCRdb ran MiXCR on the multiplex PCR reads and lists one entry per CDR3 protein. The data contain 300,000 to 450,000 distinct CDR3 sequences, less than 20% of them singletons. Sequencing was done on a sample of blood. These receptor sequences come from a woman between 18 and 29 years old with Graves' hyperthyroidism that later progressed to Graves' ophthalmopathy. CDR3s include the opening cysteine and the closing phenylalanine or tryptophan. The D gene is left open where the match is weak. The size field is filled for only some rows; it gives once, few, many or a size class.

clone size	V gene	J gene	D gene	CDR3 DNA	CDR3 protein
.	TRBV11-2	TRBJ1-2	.	TGTGCCAGCAGCCTAACAGGGATTCAAGGCTACACCTTC	CASSLTGIQGYTF
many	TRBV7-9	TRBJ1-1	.	TGTGCCAGCAGCTTAGCGCTGGCTGAAGCTTTCTTT	CASSLALAEAFF
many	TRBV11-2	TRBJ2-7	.	TGTGCCAGCAGCTTAGATTCCCACGAGCAGTACTTC	CASSLDSHEQYF
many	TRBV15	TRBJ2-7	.	TGTGCCACCAGCAGAGATCCAGGGATCACCTACGAGCAGTACTTC	CATSRDPGITYEQYF
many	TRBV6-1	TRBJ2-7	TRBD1	TGTGCCAGCAGCTGGACAGGACCCCCCTACGAGCAGTACTTC	CASSWTGPPYEQYF
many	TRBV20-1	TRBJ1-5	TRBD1	TGCAGTGCTAGAACACAGGGGACACCCAATCAGCCCCAGCATTTT	CSARTQGTPNQPQHF
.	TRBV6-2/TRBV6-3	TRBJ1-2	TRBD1	TGTGCCAGCACTGAAGGGGGCCGTATAGCCCTATGGGGCTACACCTTC	CASTEGGRIALWGYTF
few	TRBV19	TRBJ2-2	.	TGTGCCAGTAGTATACCCCGGGGAACCGGGGAGCTGTTTTTT	CASSIPRGTGELFF
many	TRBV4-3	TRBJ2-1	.	TGCGCCAGCAGCCAAGATCTTGACTACTACAATGAGCAGTTCTTC	CASSQDLDYYNEQFF
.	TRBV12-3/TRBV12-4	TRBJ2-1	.	TGTGCCAGCACCACCGGTTTCGAGGGAGGTGAGCAGTTCTTC	CASTTGFEGGEQFF
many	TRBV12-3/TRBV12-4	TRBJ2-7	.	TGTGCCAGCAGTGTACGGGATAGCCAGCAGTACTTC	CASSVRDSQQYF
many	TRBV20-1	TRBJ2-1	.	TGCAGTGCTAGGCCCAGGGACCCCTACAATGAGCAGTTCTTC	CSARPRDPYNEQFF
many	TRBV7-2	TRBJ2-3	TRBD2	TGTGCCAGCAGCCTACGACTAGCGGGATCCACAGATACGCAGTATTTT	CASSLRLAGSTDTQYF
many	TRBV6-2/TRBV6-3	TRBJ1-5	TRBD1	TGTGCCAGCAGTTTAGGGGTTTCAGTGACAGGGGCGTCAAGGCAGCCCCAGCATTTT	CASSLGVSVTGASRQPQHF
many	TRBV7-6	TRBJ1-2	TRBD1	TGTGCCAGCAGCTCAAACACAGGGGGCTATGGCTACACCTTC	CASSSNTGGYGYTF
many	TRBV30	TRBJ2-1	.	TGTGCCTGGAGTCTCCGACGCTTTGAGCAGTTCTTC	CAWSLRRFEQFF
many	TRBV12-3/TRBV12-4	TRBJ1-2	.	TGTGCCAGCAGGAGACTACCCCGGGAGGGATTCTACACCTTC	CASRRLPREGFYTF
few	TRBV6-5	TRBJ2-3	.	TGTGCCAGCAGTTACGGAGCGGCAGATACGCAGTATTTT	CASSYGAADTQYF
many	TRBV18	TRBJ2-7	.	TGTGCCAGCTCACCATCGGCTAGCGAAGGGTACGAGCAGTACTTC	CASSPSASEGYEQYF
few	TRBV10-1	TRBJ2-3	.	TGCGCCAGCAGCTTGGACACATCGGGTGATACGCAGTATTTT	CASSLDTSGDTQYF
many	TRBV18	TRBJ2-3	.	TGTGCCAGCTCAAATGCAGGTTCCACGAATACGCAGTATTTT	CASSNAGSTNTQYF
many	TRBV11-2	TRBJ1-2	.	TGTGCCAGCACCCCCGGGATGGAGAAACACTATGGCTACACCTTC	CASTPGMEKHYGYTF
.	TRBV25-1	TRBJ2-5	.	TGTGCCAGCAGTGAATATACGGGGATCCAAGAGACCCAGTACTTC	CASSEYTGIQETQYF
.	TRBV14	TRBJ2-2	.	TGTGCCAGCAGCCAAGTCGGCACCCGAAACACCGGGGAGCTGTTTTTT	CASSQVGTRNTGELFF
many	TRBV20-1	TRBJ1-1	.	TGCAGAGCCGGACCCACGAACACTGAAGCTTTCTTT	CRAGPTNTEAFF
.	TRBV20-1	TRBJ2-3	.	TGCAGTGCTAGAATTATAGATACGCAGTATTTT	CSARIIDTQYF
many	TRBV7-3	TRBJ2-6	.	TGTGCCAGCAGCTCCTCACCAGGCTCTGGGGCCAACGTCCTGACTTTC	CASSSSPGSGANVLTF
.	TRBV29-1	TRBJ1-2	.	TGCAGCGTTGACCTTAAAAACGGGTATGGCTACACCTTC	CSVDLKNGYGYTF
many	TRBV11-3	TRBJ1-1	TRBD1	TGTGCCAGCAGCTCCGGACAGGGCACAGCTTTCTTT	CASSSGQGTAFF
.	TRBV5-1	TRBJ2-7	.	TGCGCCAGCAGCTTGGGATGGGGGACCTACGAGCAGTACTTC	CASSLGWGTYEQYF
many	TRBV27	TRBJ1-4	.	TGTGCCAGCAGTCAATTTGGCGTCCCAGGGGCGGAAAAACTGTTTTTT	CASSQFGVPGAEKLFF
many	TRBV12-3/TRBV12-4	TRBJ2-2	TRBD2	TGTGCCAGCAGCCATCTGACTAGCGGGAGGCGTATCGGGGAGCTGTTTTTT	CASSHLTSGRRIGELFF
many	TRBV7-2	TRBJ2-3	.	TGTGCCAGCAGCCCCTCGGGACTTCGCACAGATACGCAGTATTTT	CASSPSGLRTDTQYF
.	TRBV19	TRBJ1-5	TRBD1	TGTGCCAGTAGAAGAACAGGGGGCGGTCAGCCCCAGCATTTT	CASRRTGGGQPQHF
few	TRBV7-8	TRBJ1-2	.	TGTGCCAGCAGCATACAGGTGGACAGCTATGGCTACACCTTC	CASSIQVDSYGYTF
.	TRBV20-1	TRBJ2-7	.	TGCAGTGCTAGCCTAGGGAGATCCCCCTACGAGCAGTACTTC	CSASLGRSPYEQYF
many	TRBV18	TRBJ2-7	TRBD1	TGTGCCAGCTCACCAGGGACAGGGGGCCCCTACGAGCAGTACTTC	CASSPGTGGPYEQYF
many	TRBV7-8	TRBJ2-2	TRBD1	TGTGCCAGCAGCAATCGACAGGGGGCGAACACCGGGGAGCTGTTTTTT	CASSNRQGANTGELFF
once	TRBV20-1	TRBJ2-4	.	TGCAGTGCTAGCCCGCGGGGTTCAGCCAAAAACATTCAGTACTTC	CSASPRGSAKNIQYF
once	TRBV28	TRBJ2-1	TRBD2	TGTGCCAGCAGCCGAGCGGGAGGGGAGTACAATGAGCAGTTCTTC	CASSRAGGEYNEQFF
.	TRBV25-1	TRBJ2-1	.	TGTGCCAGCAGTGATGGGAGTGGGTTATACAAACAGTTCTTC	CASSDGSGLYKQFF
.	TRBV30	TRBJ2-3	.	TGTGCCTGGAGTGGGACATATCTTAGCACAGATACGCAGTATTTT	CAWSGTYLSTDTQYF
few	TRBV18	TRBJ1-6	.	TGTGCCAGCTCACCACGGGATAACTCCTATAATTCACCCCTCCACTTT	CASSPRDNSYNSPLHF
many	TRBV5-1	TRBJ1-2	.	TGCGCCAGCCAGCCCTGGCAGGGAGCTAACTATGGCTACACCTTC	CASQPWQGANYGYTF
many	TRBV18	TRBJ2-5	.	TGTGCCAGCTCACCATCGGCGTCGTCGGGGTCCCAGTACTTC	CASSPSASSGSQYF
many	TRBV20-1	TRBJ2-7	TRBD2	TGCAGTGCTGTCAAGACTAGCCTCGCCTACGAGCAGTACTTC	CSAVKTSLAYEQYF
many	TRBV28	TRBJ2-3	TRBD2	TGTGCCAGCAGTTCCCCGGGACTAGGCACAGATACGCAGTATTTT	CASSSPGLGTDTQYF
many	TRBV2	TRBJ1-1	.	TGTGCCAGCAGTCTCGGGTACACTGAAGCTTTCTTT	CASSLGYTEAFF
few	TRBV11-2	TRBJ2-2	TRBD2	TGTGCCAGCAGCTTAGTGTGGGCGACTAGCGGGTTCACCGGGGAGCTGTTTTTT	CASSLVWATSGFTGELFF
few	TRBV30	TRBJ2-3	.	TGTGCCACCTCCGGGCAGGGAGGCGCAGATACGCAGTATTTT	CATSGQGGADTQYF
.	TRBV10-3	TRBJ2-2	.	TGTGCCATCAGTGAGCGGTTACGGGGCACCGGGGAGCCGTTTTTT	CAISERLRGTGEPFF
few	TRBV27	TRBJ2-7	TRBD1	TGTGCCAGCAGTATTGACAGGGCCTACGAGCAGTACTTC	CASSIDRAYEQYF
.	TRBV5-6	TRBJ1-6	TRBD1	TGTGCCAGCAGCTTGCTTCAGTCGGGACAGGGGAATTCACCCCTCCACTTT	CASSLLQSGQGNSPLHF
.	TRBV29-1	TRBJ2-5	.	TGCAGCGTTGCCCCTGGGGCGCAGGGCCGCGAGACCCAGTACTTC	CSVAPGAQGRETQYF
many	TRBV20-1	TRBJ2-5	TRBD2	TGCAGTGCTAGTCGGACTAGCGGGGGAGAAGGGACCCAGTACTTC	CSASRTSGGEGTQYF
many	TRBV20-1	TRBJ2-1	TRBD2	TGCAGTGCTAGAACGGCTAGCGGGAGCTCCTACAATGAGCAGTTCTTC	CSARTASGSSYNEQFF